The present T cell receptor beta chain was sequenced within a study of T cell changes during pregnancy in multiple sclerosis (dated by TCRdb to the late 2010s). Concerning the study at large: In women with multiple sclerosis, the researchers looked at how the T cell repertoire shifted as pregnancy progressed.

The germline V gene supplies CDR1 SGHTA and CDR2 FQGTGA. From the cysteine through the phenylalanine, the CDR3 covers 14 amino acids. The retained sequence is limited to the CDR3, 42 bases, with the frame set at the first base. Deletion took 7 bases off V and 0 bases off J, with a span of 12 bases between the germline ends. The method behind the library was the immunoSEQ multiplex PCR assay. In TCRdb, the immuneACCESS table is reduced to in-frame sequences with V and J assigned. These tables do not hold every clone; where another copy was compared, an unresolved V gene accounts for under half, and the others remain unexplained. The sample table lists 50,000 to 70,000 clones, 80% to 95% of them with a count of one. The ten top clones hold 0.7% to 1% of the sample. A note on this clone: What this receptor recognizes is not known. No base quality information exists; no much larger clone differs at one position.

The rearrangement combines TRBV7-3 with TRBJ2-5; TRBD1 is a weak D gene call, 5 bases matching. The material sequenced was peripheral blood, taken in the first trimester of pregnancy. This sequence originates from a female donor with multiple sclerosis, enrolled in a pregnancy study. The DNA sequence is as follows: TGTGCCAGCAAGCCGACAGCCTACCAAGAGACCCAGTACTTC. This codes for CASKPTAYQETQYF.